This passage covers 11 T cell receptor beta chains from one sample sequenced in a study of T cell changes during pregnancy in multiple sclerosis. Repertoires were generated with immunoSEQ multiplex PCR, while TCRdb's copy carries only in-frame clones and drops some. The sample lists approximately 39,000 clones, 92% occurring once. The material sequenced was PBMCs (not recorded whether the cells were cultured). Receptor source: a female donor with multiple sclerosis, enrolled in a pregnancy study.

This clone appeared a single time. This chain links TRBV18 with TRBJ2-3; D gene unclear. The V gene's germline CDR1 is KGHSH and CDR2 LQKENI. V was cut by 5 bases and J by 2 bases, with 14 bases left in between. This CDR3 spans 15 amino acids. CDR3 sequence (DNA): TGTGCCAGCTCATCGGTGACACCGGTCACAGATACGCAGTATTTT. It codes for CASSSVTPVTDTQYF. The complete variable domain, with remaining parts taken from reference TRBV18 and TRBJ2-3, reads NAGVMQNPRHLVRRRGQEARLRCSPMKGHSHVYWYRQLPEEGLKFMVYLQKENIIDESGMPKERFSAEFPKEGPSILRIQQVVRGDSAAYFCASSSVTPVTDTQYFGPGTRLTVL.

V and J are TRBV7-9 and TRBJ2-1; 8 positions agree with TRBD2. Trimming removed 1 base from V and 7 bases from J; junction bases left unmatched: 15. CDR1 SEHNR and CDR2 FQNEAQ come from the germline V gene (reference sequence). The CDR3 spans 18 residues. The CDR3 is CASSLEGVSGIRKNEQFF. CDR3 in DNA: TGTGCCAGCAGCTTAGAGGGGGTTAGCGGGATTAGGAAGAATGAGCAGTTCTTC.

The chain couples TRBV11-2 to TRBJ1-2, with 7 bases identical to TRBD1. The CDR3 is made up of 15 amino acids. J was trimmed by 7 bases and V by 2 bases; bases with no gene match: 10. Germline lookup yields CDR1 SGHAT and CDR2 FQNNGV. This chain's CDR3 is CASSLMATGVAGYTF. The CDR3 region has the DNA TGTGCCAGCAGCTTAATGGCCACAGGGGTTGCTGGCTACACCTTC.

Here the CDR3 reads CASSIDPGREQYF. CDR3 in DNA: TGTGCCAGTAGTATAGATCCGGGCAGGGAGCAGTACTTC. This rearrangement joins TRBV19 to TRBJ2-7; D unresolved. With 0 bases removed from V and 7 bases from J, the gap between germline ends came to 10 bases. Germline loops: CDR1 LNHDA, CDR2 SQIVND (reference sequence). The CDR3 contains 13 residues. Full variable domain (outside the CDR3, taken from reference TRBV19 and TRBJ2-7): DGGITQSPKYLFRKEGQNVTLSCEQNLNHDAMYWYRQDPGQGLRLIYYSQIVNDFQKGDIAEGYSVSREKKESFPLTVTSAQKNPTAFYLCASSIDPGREQYFGPGTRLTVT.

The rearrangement uses TRBV4-2 and TRBJ1-5, with 8 bases aligning to TRBD1. CDR1 is LGHNA, CDR2 YNFKEQ, per germline. The CDR3 spans 19 residues. V lost 3 bases, J lost 4 bases, and 17 bases stayed unmatched. The DNA for the CDR3 is TGTGCCAGCAGCCACAAACAACAGGGGGGTATTATCGAGAATCAGCCCCAGCATTTT. It encodes CASSHKQQGGIIENQPQHF.

V gene TRBV18 combines with J gene TRBJ1-1; unclear D gene. The CDR3 has 13 residues. Trimming shortened V by 3 bases and J by 8 bases, and 13 bases separated the two germline ends. In germline, CDR1 is KGHSH, CDR2 LQKENI. The CDR3 spells CASSPREAIEAFF. The CDR3 coding sequence is TGTGCCAGCTCACCCCGGGAGGCAATCGAAGCTTTCTTT.

The chain combines TRBV28 with TRBJ1-2; 10 bases fit TRBD1. CDR1 and CDR2 (germline): MDHEN, SYDVKM. J was trimmed by 8 bases and V by 2 bases; bases with no gene match: 11. This CDR3 comprises 16 residues. The CDR3 bases are TGTGCCAGCAGTTTAACCCACGAGGGACAGGGGCGCGGCTACACCTTC. It is translated as CASSLTHEGQGRGYTF.

The J gene is TRBJ1-1, the V gene TRBV5-1, with D uncertain. CDR1 and CDR2 from the germline V gene are SGHRS and YFSETQ. The CDR3 has 15 residues. The V end was cut by 0 bases, the J end by 0 bases, with 9 bases between. The CDR3 protein is CASSLDGYMNTEAFF. The CDR3 DNA is TGCGCCAGCAGCTTGGATGGATACATGAACACTGAAGCTTTCTTT.

J is TRBJ2-2 and V is TRBV7-9; tentatively, D is TRBD2 (6 bases). Germline CDR1 reads SEHNR; CDR2 reads FQNEAQ (reference sequence). There are 15 residues in the CDR3. Trimming pared 3 bases from V and 5 bases from J, leaving 13 bases between. CDR3 in DNA: TGTGCCAGCAGCTTGACGGGAGTGGGTACCGGGGAGCTGTTTTTT. It is translated as CASSLTGVGTGELFF.

The chain employs TRBV28 and TRBJ2-1, with TRBD2 identical over 9 bases. This CDR3 spans 14 amino acids. The germline V gene encodes CDR1 MDHEN and CDR2 SYDVKM. The V segment lost 2 bases and the J segment 8 bases; nucleotides outside the gene matches: 4. The CDR3 reads CASSLAGGPDEQFF. CDR3 DNA sequence: TGTGCCAGCAGTTTAGCGGGAGGGCCTGATGAGCAGTTCTTC.

The gene calls are TRBV7-9 and TRBJ1-4, with no clear D. V lost 2 bases and J lost 5, with 9 bases in between. The CDR3 runs 14 residues. Per germline, CDR1 SEHNR and CDR2 FQNEAQ (reference sequence). CDR3 residues: CASSLTTENEKLFF. In DNA, the CDR3 is TGTGCCAGCAGCTTAACAACAGAAAATGAAAAACTGTTTTTT. The complete variable domain, with remaining parts taken from reference TRBV7-9 and TRBJ1-4, reads DTGVSQNPRHKITKRGQNVTFRCDPISEHNRLYWYRQTLGQGPEFLTYFQNEAQLEKSRLLSDRFSAERPKGSFSTLEIQRTEQGDSAMYLCASSLTTENEKLFFGSGTQLSVL.